Presented here are 6 T cell receptor beta chains from one specimen sequenced in a study of T cell responses to AZD1222 COVID-19 vaccine. Sequenced by immunoSEQ multiplex PCR; TCRdb stores in-frame clones only, minus some. Of some 150,000 clones listed, 92% were seen once; the top ten hold approximately 3.5%. The material sequenced was peripheral blood, taken 28 days after the second AZD1222 dose. The origin of the receptors is an adult who received the AZD1222 COVID-19 vaccine.

J is TRBJ2-2 and V is TRBV19; 9 bases line up with TRBD2. The CDR3 is made up of 18 amino acids. V was pared by 3 bases and J by 5 bases, with 13 bases of the junction left unmatched. Germline V gene data show CDR1 as LNHDA and CDR2 as SQIVND (reference sequence). CDR3 DNA: TGTGCCAGTAGTATTATCTATCGCGGGAGGGCCGGGACCGGGGAGCTGTTTTTT. It yields the protein CASSIIYRGRAGTGELFF.

The rearrangement uses TRBV27 and TRBJ1-2; D is uncertain. The V end lost 2 bases, the J end lost 4 bases, and 8 bases lay between the germline ends. This CDR3 is 13 amino acids long. Looked up from germline, CDR1 is MNHEY and CDR2 is SMNVEV (reference sequence). The CDR3 protein is CASSLGRGYGYTF. The CDR3 DNA follows: TGTGCCAGCAGTTTAGGACGCGGCTATGGCTACACCTTC.

The chain is built from TRBV28 and TRBJ1-4; D is possibly TRBD1 (6 bases). V was shortened by 3 bases and J by 4 bases, with 12 bases between the two germline ends. The germline V gene has CDR1 MDHEN and CDR2 SYDVKM. There are 15 residues in the CDR3. For the CDR3, the DNA is TGTGCCAGCAGTTTCACGGGACAACTTAATGAAAAACTGTTTTTT. It codes for CASSFTGQLNEKLFF.

The DNA of the CDR3 is TGTGCCAGTAGCCCAAATGGGCGGGACATTTCTGGGGCCAACGTCCTGACTTTC. Encoded protein: CASSPNGRDISGANVLTF. This rearrangement joins TRBV19 to TRBJ2-6; D could derive from TRBD1 or TRBD2 (6 bases each). CDR1 and CDR2 from the germline V gene are LNHDA and SQIVND (reference sequence). V was trimmed by 6 bases and J by 1 base, leaving 19 bases between them. This CDR3 comprises 18 residues.

This clone was observed once. The V and J genes are TRBV5-4 and TRBJ2-1; either TRBD1 or TRBD2 may supply D (5 bases each). The V end was cut by 3 bases, the J end by 6 bases, with 16 bases between. The CDR3 extends over 15 amino acids. The germline gives CDR1 SGHNT, CDR2 YYREEE (reference sequence). This chain's CDR3 is CASSWSGSLINEQFF. The DNA for the CDR3 is TGTGCCAGCAGCTGGTCAGGGAGTCTTATCAATGAGCAGTTCTTC. The entire variable domain, with the rest obtained from reference TRBV5-4 and TRBJ2-1, is as follows: ETGVTQSPTHLIKTRGQQVTLRCSSQSGHNTVSWYQQALGQGPQFIFQYYREEENGRGNFPPRFSGLQFPNYSSELNVNALELDDSALYLCASSWSGSLINEQFFGPGTRLTVL.

The chain recombines TRBV2 with TRBJ1-1, with D tentatively TRBD1 (6 bases). V was shortened by 5 bases and J by 3 bases, with 16 bases between the two germline ends. The CDR3 has 15 residues. In germline, CDR1 is SNHLY, CDR2 FYNNEI. The CDR3 nucleotides are TGTGCCAGCAGTCAACAGGGCCTTCGGGACACTGAAGCTTTCTTT. Protein product: CASSQQGLRDTEAFF.